One sample yielded the 2 T cell receptor beta chains listed below, sequenced in a study of cytomegalovirus exposure and HLA in healthy donors. Primers for the PCR totalled 60 Vbeta and 13 Jbeta. Method: immunoSEQ multiplex PCR; TCRdb's copy keeps in-frame clones and lacks some. The data show 170,000 or so clones, around 83% seen once. Sequenced material: PBMCs. These receptors all stem from a man aged 50 or older in good health and CMV-seronegative.

V gene TRBV28 combines with J gene TRBJ1-3, with D perhaps TRBD1 (6 bases). This CDR3 is 15 amino acids long. CDR1 MDHEN and CDR2 SYDVKM come from the germline V gene. V was pared by 7 bases and J by 4 bases, with 17 bases between. This CDR3 is CASTQGGAWGNTIYF. CDR3 bases: TGTGCCAGCACCCAAGGGGGGGCATGGGGAAACACCATATATTTT.

The V call is TRBV18, the J call TRBJ2-1, with 12 nucleotides matching TRBD2. CDR3 length: 18 residues. Trimming at V came to 3 bases and at J to 2 bases, leaving 8 bases not matched to a gene. Germline V gene data show CDR1 as KGHSH and CDR2 as LQKENI. The CDR3 region has the DNA TGTGCCAGCTCACCTACCGGACTAGCGGGAATGACCTACAATGAGCAGTTCTTC. Its translation is CASSPTGLAGMTYNEQFF.